These T cell receptor beta chains were read from a single sample in a study of vaccination and CD4 T cells after COVID-19. TCRdb fed the PCR reads into MiXCR, producing one record per CDR3 protein. The sample shows some 5,400 distinct CDR3 sequences, 30% to 40% of them seen only once. Which antigens these TCRs recognize remains unknown. Material: CD4+ T cells from blood, cultured in vitro. All receptors come from a human donor in good health. Each CDR3 is given with its conserved first and last residue. The D gene is left open where the match is weak. Not every row has a clone size; where given, it reads once, few, many or a size class.

j_gene | abundance | v_gene | d_gene | CDR3nt | CDR3aa
TRBJ2-2 | - | TRBV20-1 | TRBD1 | TGCAGTGCTCCATTAGGGGGCAGGGAGCTGTTTTTT | CSAPLGGRELFF
TRBJ2-7 | few | TRBV6-2/TRBV6-3 | - | TGTGCCAGCAGTTACTCAGGACTTTCCTACGAGCAGTACTTC | CASSYSGLSYEQYF
TRBJ1-1 | - | TRBV20-1 | - | TGCAGTGCTAGGACGATAAGGGGGGCGATGAACACTGAAGCTTTCTTT | CSARTIRGAMNTEAFF
TRBJ1-1 | - | TRBV5-1 | - | TGCGCCAGCAGCCCGGGGGGGGGAGGAACTGAAGCTTTCTTT | CASSPGGGGTEAFF
TRBJ1-6 | - | TRBV19 | TRBD1 | TGTGCCAGTAGTATCCGGGACAGGGTACGCTCACCCCTCCACTTT | CASSIRDRVRSPLHF
TRBJ2-3 | - | TRBV19 | - | TGTGCCAGTTGTCAGCGAGGGGACGGTGTGACGCAGTATTTT | CASCQRGDGVTQYF
TRBJ2-5 | - | TRBV7-6 | TRBD2 | TGTGCCAGCAGCTTGGGTTTGACTAGCGGAGTTCAAGAGACCCGGTACTTC | CASSLGLTSGVQETRYF
TRBJ1-5 | - | TRBV6-2/TRBV6-3 | - | TGTGCCGCAACCCGGAGTTACAGCAATCAGCCCCAGCATTTT | CAATRSYSNQPQHF
TRBJ2-7 | - | TRBV20-1 | - | TGCAGTGCTAGAGATCGAACGAGCTCCTACGAGCAGTACTTC | CSARDRTSSYEQYF
TRBJ1-1 | few | TRBV6-5 | - | TGTGCCAGCAGTTACTTGACAGGTCCCACTGAAGCTTTCTTT | CASSYLTGPTEAFF
TRBJ2-1 | - | TRBV6-1 | - | TGTGCCAGCACCCTAGGTGGCTTCAATGAGCAGTTCTTC | CASTLGGFNEQFF
TRBJ1-1 | - | TRBV29-1 | - | TGCAGCGTTTCTGAGGTGACTGAAGCTTTCTTT | CSVSEVTEAFF
TRBJ1-2 | - | TRBV19 | - | TGTGCCAGTAGTTCCCCCCCCAGGGGAAACTATGGCTACACCTTC | CASSSPPRGNYGYTF
TRBJ1-2 | few | TRBV7-9 | - | TGTGCCAGCAGCGGTACAGGGTCCAACTATGGCTACACCTTC | CASSGTGSNYGYTF
TRBJ1-5 | few | TRBV19 | - | TGTGCCAGTAGTGGCCCAAATGGTGAGCCCCAGCATTTT | CASSGPNGEPQHF
TRBJ2-7 | few | TRBV7-9 | - | TGTGCCAGCAGCCCCACCGGGGATTACGAGCAGTACTTC | CASSPTGDYEQYF
TRBJ2-4 | - | TRBV20-1 | - | TGCAGTGTTCCGTTAGAGGACATTCAGTACTTC | CSVPLEDIQYF
TRBJ2-5 | - | TRBV7-9 | TRBD1 | TGTGCCAGCAGCTCCAGACAGGGAAGACAAGAGACCCAGTACTTC | CASSSRQGRQETQYF
TRBJ2-7 | few | TRBV11-2 | - | TGTGCCAGCAGATCCCGACAGGCCAGCTACGAGCAGTACTTC | CASRSRQASYEQYF
TRBJ1-2 | - | TRBV6-1 | TRBD1 | TGTGCCGGCACCCCGGACAGGGACGGCTACACCTTC | CAGTPDRDGYTF
TRBJ1-5 | few | TRBV15 | TRBD1 | TGTGCCACCAGCGTCGACAGGGGGGCCAATCAGCCCCAGCATTTT | CATSVDRGANQPQHF
TRBJ1-1 | - | TRBV6-5 | - | TGTGCCAGCAGTTATGGGCCAACGGGAACTGAAGCTTTCTTT | CASSYGPTGTEAFF
TRBJ1-1 | few | TRBV7-3 | TRBD1 | TGTGCCAGCAGAAGAACAGGGGACACTGAAGCTTTCTTT | CASRRTGDTEAFF
TRBJ1-1 | - | TRBV14 | - | TGTGCCAGCAGCCCGGGGGCCGACAGAAAGAACACTGAAGCTTTCTTT | CASSPGADRKNTEAFF
TRBJ1-2 | - | TRBV5-4 | - | TGTGCCAGCAGCTTGGGTGGGACTAACTATGGCTACACCTTC | CASSLGGTNYGYTF
TRBJ1-1 | - | TRBV12-3/TRBV12-4 | - | TGTGCCAGCATTCAGGGAGGCGCCCGCAAAGCTTTCTTT | CASIQGGARKAFF
TRBJ2-3 | - | TRBV6-4 | TRBD1 | TGTGCCAGCAGGGCCGGGACAGGGGATACAGATACGCAGTATTTT | CASRAGTGDTDTQYF
TRBJ1-2 | - | TRBV10-1 | - | TGCGCCAGCAGATTTGTTAATTATGGCTACACCTTC | CASRFVNYGYTF
TRBJ1-1 | - | TRBV27 | TRBD1 | TGTGCCAGCGGACAGGGGGGGCACACTGAAGCTTTCTTT | CASGQGGHTEAFF
TRBJ2-5 | - | TRBV27 | - | TGTGCCAGCTCCGGCAGGGGGGGCAACGGTGTAATAGAGACCCAGTACTTC | CASSGRGGNGVIETQYF
TRBJ2-5 | few | TRBV5-4 | TRBD1 | TGTGCCAGCAGCTTTGCGGACAGGGAGACCCAGTACTTC | CASSFADRETQYF
TRBJ2-5 | - | TRBV2 | TRBD1 | TGTGCCAATCTCCGGGACAGAGAAGAGACCCAGTACTTC | CANLRDREETQYF
TRBJ1-5 | - | TRBV19 | TRBD1 | TGTGCCAGTAGTGCCACAGGGGGGGCACATCAGCCCCAGCATTTT | CASSATGGAHQPQHF
TRBJ1-1 | - | TRBV7-3 | - | TGTGCCAGCAGCTTAATACTAGTAGGGGACACTGAAGCTTTCTTT | CASSLILVGDTEAFF
TRBJ1-5 | few | TRBV10-2 | TRBD1 | TGCGCCAGAACAACAGGGGGGGCTTTCCATCAGCCCCAGCATTTT | CARTTGGAFHQPQHF
TRBJ1-1 | - | TRBV7-8 | - | TGTGCCAGCAGCCTACCCGGAAGGGGGGGAGCAGCTTTCTTT | CASSLPGRGGAAFF
TRBJ1-2 | few | TRBV19 | - | TGTGCCAGTAGCCGCGTTGGTCCCTATGGCTACACCTTC | CASSRVGPYGYTF
TRBJ2-5 | - | TRBV6-5 | - | TGTGCCAGCAGTTACTCGATGGGGGCTTCGGCCCAGTACTTC | CASSYSMGASAQYF
TRBJ1-2 | few | TRBV10-3 | - | TGTGCCATCAGTGAAACCATTTGGGAGGGCTACACCTTC | CAISETIWEGYTF
TRBJ2-3 | few | TRBV20-1 | TRBD2 | TGCAGTGCTAGAGAAGGCTCCAGCGGGGGGCAGTCAGATACGCAGTATTTT | CSAREGSSGGQSDTQYF
TRBJ1-4 | - | TRBV20-1 | TRBD1 | TGCAGTGCTGGGCCCGGGACAGGGATTACTGAAAAACTGTTTTTT | CSAGPGTGITEKLFF
TRBJ1-1 | - | TRBV18 | - | TGTGCCAGCTCACTGGAGGGGAACACTGAAGCTTTCTTT | CASSLEGNTEAFF
TRBJ1-2 | few | TRBV28 | TRBD1 | TGTGCCAGCAGTTTGACAGGGAACTATGGCTACACCTTC | CASSLTGNYGYTF
TRBJ2-5 | few | TRBV19 | TRBD1 | TGTGCCACCGATGAGGGGACAGGGGGCTCCAGGGAGACCCAGTACTTC | CATDEGTGGSRETQYF
TRBJ1-2 | - | TRBV29-1 | TRBD1 | TGCAGCGGGACAGGTGGTGACCTAACTAACTATGGCTACACCTTC | CSGTGGDLTNYGYTF
TRBJ2-5 | - | TRBV9 | TRBD1 | TGTGCCAGCAGCGTAAGCACAGGGGGGACGATAACGAGGGAGACCCAGTACTTC | CASSVSTGGTITRETQYF
TRBJ1-5 | medium-sized | TRBV6-2/TRBV6-3 | - | TGTGCCAGCAGCACCTACGGGGGCAATCAGCCCCAGCATTTT | CASSTYGGNQPQHF